The 14 T cell receptor beta chains presented below share a single source sample, sequenced in a study of CD8+CD57+ T cells in acquired aplastic anemia. Profiling of TCR beta VDJ combinations and CDR3 sequences used genomic DNA as template. TCRdb re-analysed the reads in MiXCR, keeping a single row per CDR3 protein. The data contain some 200,000 distinct CDR3 sequences, 65% of them singletons. It was patients with CD8+CD57+ cell expansion by flow cytometry who were chosen for sequencing. Input material: sorted CD4+, CD8+, or CD8+CD57+ T cells (not recorded which) from PBMCs. The receptor set was obtained from a human donor with aplastic anemia.

Of note for this clonotype: This CDR3 is missing its conserved last phenylalanine or tryptophan, likely due to a read error. V is TRBV10-3 and J is TRBJ1-5; the match to TRBD1 covers 8 bases. With V trimmed by 3 bases and J by 6 bases, 4 bases remained unmatched. Germline assignment: CDR1 ENHRY and CDR2 SYGVKD. The CDR3 runs 14 residues. The CDR3 bases are TGTGCCATCAGTGACGAGACAGGGGTTCAGCCCCAGCATCTT. Its translation is CAISDETGVQPQHL.

The chain uses TRBV10-3 and TRBJ2-1; 10 bases agree with TRBD2. V trimming: 6 bases; J trimming: 6 bases; junction bases outside the gene matches: 8. The CDR3 spans 15 residues. Germline values: CDR1 ENHRY, CDR2 SYGVKD. CDR3 bases: TGTGCCATCAGCTTTAAAGCGGGGGGGCCCAATGAGCAGTTCTTC. Translation gives CAISFKAGGPNEQFF.

The V and J genes are TRBV7-9 and TRBJ2-1, with 8 bases matching TRBD1. The CDR3 length is 15 residues. Germline V gives CDR1 SEHNR, CDR2 FQNEAQ (reference sequence). Germline trimming cut 5 bases from V and 10 bases from J; bases unmatched to any gene: 13. CDR3 DNA sequence: TGTGCCAGCAGCATACGACAGGGGAACACCTACGAGCAGTTCTTC. Protein: CASSIRQGNTYEQFF.

This clonotype was seen only a few times. The chain employs TRBV14 and TRBJ1-6, with D unclear. With 0 bases removed from V and 14 bases from J, the gap between germline ends came to 11 bases. The CDR3 runs 13 residues. Germline V gene lookup returns CDR1 SGHDN and CDR2 FVKESK. The CDR3, as DNA: TGTGCCAGCAGCCAAGATAAGGGAGGAACCCTCCACTTT. This sequence encodes CASSQDKGGTLHF.

The table lists this clonotype with a count of one. The chain uses TRBV19 and TRBJ2-7; D could derive from TRBD1 or TRBD2 (5 bases each). Germline V gene data show CDR1 as LNHDA and CDR2 as SQIVND (reference sequence). V shed 3 bases and J shed 3 bases, with 12 bases lying between them. This CDR3 comprises 14 residues. The chain's CDR3 is CASSIWGSNYEQYF. The CDR3 DNA follows: TGTGCCAGTAGTATCTGGGGGAGCAACTACGAGCAGTACTTC.

This rearrangement joins TRBV13 to TRBJ1-2; maybe TRBD1 (6 bases). Germline V gene lookup returns CDR1 PRHDT and CDR2 FYEKMQ (reference sequence). V was shortened by 0 bases and J by 5 bases, with 19 bases between the two germline ends. The CDR3 is 17 residues long. The CDR3 loop reads CASSLGLGGPLGYGYTF. In nucleotides, the CDR3 is TGTGCCAGCAGCTTAGGCCTGGGGGGCCCGCTGGGGTATGGCTACACCTTC.

Ten or more counts support this clonotype. The chain has TRBV6-5 and TRBJ1-4; a weak D match, TRBD1 (6 bases). Germline V gene lookup returns CDR1 MNHEY and CDR2 SVGAGI. V lost 2 bases to trimming and J lost 8 bases, with 15 bases between them. This CDR3 region has 15 residues. CDR3 DNA sequence: TGTGCCAGCAGTTACACAGGGAGGGCGGCCGAAAAACTGTTTTTT. Its protein product is CASSYTGRAAEKLFF.

This chain joins TRBV25-1 and TRBJ2-3, with D hard to call. In germline, CDR1 is MGHDK, CDR2 SYGVNS. The germline V and J ends were trimmed by 6 bases and 7 bases, with 29 bases remaining between them. The CDR3 sequence is 18 residues long. CDR3 residues: CASSLWAGEATRTYTQYF. The CDR3 DNA follows: TGTGCCAGCAGCTTGTGGGCCGGAGAGGCGACCCGAACGTATACGCAGTATTTT.

The rearrangement joins TRBV20-1 to TRBJ2-7, with 11 bases identical to TRBD2. CDR3 length: 13 residues. In germline, CDR1 is DFQATT, CDR2 SNEGSKA (reference sequence). J gave up 3 bases and V 5 bases, and 3 bases lay outside the gene matches. CDR3 sequence reads: CSASTSGNYEQYF. As DNA, the CDR3 is TGCAGTGCTTCGACTAGCGGGAACTACGAGCAGTACTTC.

The chain employs TRBV15 and TRBJ2-3; 8 nucleotides agree with TRBD2. Looked up from germline, CDR1 is LNHNV and CDR2 is YYDKDF (reference sequence). The CDR3 contains 17 residues. The ends lost 3 bases at V and 2 bases at J; junction bases unmatched: 10. For the CDR3, the DNA is TGTGCCACCAGCAGCCCCCTTGTAGCGGGACCCACAGATACGCAGTATTTT. Translating it yields CATSSPLVAGPTDTQYF.

The table lists this clonotype with many counts. The chain uses TRBV7-9 and TRBJ2-1; a possible D gene is TRBD1 (5 bases). Trimming cost V 1 base and J 8 bases, with 15 bases left between them. CDR1 and CDR2 (germline): SEHNR, FQNEAQ (reference sequence). The CDR3 is 15 residues long. The CDR3 DNA is TGTGCCAGCAGCTTAGGGCCTTCAGGGTGGGATGAGCAGTTCTTC. It is translated as CASSLGPSGWDEQFF.

As regards this clonotype: Here the CDR3 omits its conserved ending phenylalanine or tryptophan, so a read error is the likely source. This sequence joins TRBV29-1 and TRBJ2-7; TRBD2 is a possible D gene (6 bases). Germline lookup yields CDR1 SQVTM and CDR2 ANQGSEA. This CDR3 comprises 12 residues. The V end was cut by 7 bases, the J end by 4 bases, with 14 bases between. The DNA of the CDR3 is TGCAGCGCTGCGTCGGGAGATTACGAGCAGTACTCC. Translating it yields CSAASGDYEQYS.

This chain uses TRBV7-9 with TRBJ2-7; 9 bases line up with TRBD1. V dropped 4 bases and J dropped 5; count of bases not matched to a gene: 6. Germline V CDR1 and CDR2: SEHNR, FQNEAQ (reference sequence). The CDR3 sequence is 14 residues long. The CDR3 spells CASSSGQGTDEQYF. Written as DNA, the CDR3 is TGTGCCAGCAGCTCCGGACAGGGGACGGACGAGCAGTACTTC.

This clonotype was recorded only once. The V call is TRBV20-1, the J call TRBJ2-3; D is possibly TRBD1 (5 bases). Trimming left V 6 bases short and J 7 bases short, with 14 bases between. The CDR3 loop spans 12 amino acids. CDR1 is DFQATT and CDR2 is SNEGSKA in the germline V gene (reference sequence). The CDR3 sequence is CSAQTVGNTQYF. CDR3 bases: TGCAGTGCACAGACAGTGGGAAATACGCAGTATTTT.